The sequence of this T cell receptor (beta chain) was determined in a study of cytomegalovirus exposure and HLA in healthy donors. Study in general: Across 300 to 400 genotyped donors, more than 75% landed in the Caucasian-associated ancestry cluster.

PCR was performed using 60 Vbeta and 13 Jbeta primers. Produced via immunoSEQ multiplex PCR; TCRdb's table is partial and in-frame only. Here the sample spans roughly 130,000 clones, 80% to 85% being singletons. The receptor was derived from a human donor in good health. The sequencing sample was made of PBMCs.

CDR3 sequence: CASNRVAGNTIYF. CDR3 sequence (DNA): TGTGCCAGCAACAGGGTAGCTGGAAACACCATATATTTT. The gene calls are TRBV28 and TRBJ1-3, with D perhaps TRBD1 (6 bases). The CDR3 is made up of 13 amino acids. Germline lookup yields CDR1 MDHEN and CDR2 SYDVKM. V gave up 7 bases and J gave up 2 bases, with 9 bases separating them. Full variable domain (rest looked up from reference TRBV28 and TRBJ1-3): DVKVTQSSRYLVKRTGEKVFLECVQDMDHENMFWYRQDPGLGLRLIYFSYDVKMKEKGDIPEGYSVSREKKERFSLILESASTNQTSMYLCASNRVAGNTIYFGEGSWLTVV.